This TCR beta chain was sequenced in a study of blood T cell repertoires in COVID-19. Study information: Sites across the United States, Italy and Spain contributed samples from acute and convalescent COVID-19. T cells, B-cell-depleted T cells, or PBMCs provided the cDNA or gDNA that served as material.

V lost 3 bases, J lost 3 bases, and 14 bases lay in between. Germline loops: CDR1 MGHRA, CDR2 YSYEKL. The CDR3 consists of 16 residues. Repertoires were generated with immunoSEQ multiplex PCR, while TCRdb's copy carries only in-frame clones and drops some. This sample carries 100,000 to 150,000 clones, approximately 85% of them seen once, and the ten largest clones take around 3.2%. Followed over time, Seattle patients had been enrolled while infection was active. The TCR originated in a woman of 80 years or more with COVID-19, enrolled during active disease. The rearrangement joins TRBV4-1 to TRBJ1-4; no firm D call. The sequencing input was peripheral blood. The CDR3 spells CASSQLGGGPNEKLFF. The CDR3 region has the DNA TGCGCCAGCAGCCAGCTGGGTGGCGGCCCTAATGAAAAACTGTTTTTT.